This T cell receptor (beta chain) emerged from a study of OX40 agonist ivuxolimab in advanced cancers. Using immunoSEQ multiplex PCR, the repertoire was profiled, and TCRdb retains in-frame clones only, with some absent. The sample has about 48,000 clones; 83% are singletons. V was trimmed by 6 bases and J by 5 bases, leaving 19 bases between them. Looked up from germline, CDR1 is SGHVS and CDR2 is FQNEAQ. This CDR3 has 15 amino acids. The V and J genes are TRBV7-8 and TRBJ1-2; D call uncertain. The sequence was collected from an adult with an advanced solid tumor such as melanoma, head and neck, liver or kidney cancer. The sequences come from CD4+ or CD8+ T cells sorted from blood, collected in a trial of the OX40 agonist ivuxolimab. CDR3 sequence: CASSQSRGGPYGYTF. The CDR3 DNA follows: TGTGCCAGCAGTCAAAGCCGCGGCGGACCTTATGGCTACACCTTC.